This TCR beta chain was identified during a study of T cells in Graves' hyperthyroidism and ophthalmopathy. Germline V gene lookup returns CDR1 ENHRY and CDR2 SYGVKD. CDR3 length equals 13 residues. V lost 6 bases and J lost 6, with 15 bases in between. Researchers took RNA transcripts and amplified the TCR beta CDR3 regions from them. A set of HTBI primers served as the primers for a first-round RT-PCR of the TCR CDR3. MiXCR was run by TCRdb on the multiplex PCR reads, yielding one entry per CDR3 protein. Counted here are over 250,000 distinct CDR3 sequences, around a quarter occurring once; the ten biggest clones make up approximately 25%. There are many counts of this clonotype.

The sequence came from a man aged 40-49 years with Graves' hyperthyroidism that later progressed to Graves' ophthalmopathy. The sequencing input was blood. The V and J genes are TRBV10-3 and TRBJ2-7, with D tentatively TRBD1 or TRBD2 (5 bases each). The CDR3 sequence: CAIRGATRGEQYF. Here the CDR3 DNA reads TGTGCCATCAGAGGTGCCACGAGGGGCGAGCAGTACTTC.